The subject of this entry is one T cell receptor beta chain. This specimen comes from a study of blood T cell repertoires in COVID-19. As for the study in general: The analysed material was cDNA or gDNA that came from T cells, B-cell-depleted T cells, or PBMCs.

CDR1 LNHDA and CDR2 SQIVND come from the germline V gene (reference sequence). Trimming shortened V by 3 bases and J by 8 bases, and 13 bases separated the two germline ends. This CDR3 has 14 residues. Original processing methods: Reference gene primer amplification gave estimated nucleated cell counts. The table came from immunoSEQ multiplex PCR; TCRdb's copy has only in-frame clones and leaves some out. Clonal size and the V and J genes are those of that table, whereas D and trimming came from the DNA. This sample has some 200,000 clones; about 85% occur once, and the top ten carry under 25%. The rearrangement links TRBV19 to TRBJ1-4; perhaps TRBD1 as D (5 bases). Sample: peripheral blood. The clonotype comes from a man aged 60 to 75 with active or convalescent COVID-19. DNA for the CDR3: TGTGCCAGTAGTATTCGGCCCTGGGGCGAAAAACTGTTTTTT. It yields the protein CASSIRPWGEKLFF.